This TCR beta chain was recovered during a study of shared clonotypes between healthy human individuals. Germline V lookup: CDR1 MRHNA, CDR2 SNTAGT. Losses at the gene ends were 3 bases for V and 6 bases for J; bases not matched to a gene: 4. The CDR3 contains 15 residues. As originally analysed: Junction-only immunoSEQ data arrived without quality scores, meaning filtering differed. Using immunoSEQ multiplex PCR, the repertoire was profiled, and TCRdb retains in-frame clones only, with some absent. V, J and clone size are taken as reported in that table, and D and trimming were inferred from the DNA itself. The sample contains fewer than 1.8 million clones, approximately 98.5% of which appear only once.

The rearrangement links TRBV6-4 to TRBJ2-1, with 11 bases aligning to TRBD2. Sequencing was done on a sample of naive CD4+ T cells sorted from blood. Subset of the sample: CD45RA+ positively selected. This clonotype was obtained from a man aged 30 to 45 in good health. The CDR3 here is CASSEIAGGINEQFF. Written as DNA, the CDR3 is TGTGCCAGCAGTGAAATAGCGGGAGGGATCAATGAGCAGTTCTTC.